The entry below describes one T cell receptor beta chain. The V and J ends lost 2 bases and 10 bases, in that order; junction bases with no gene match: 6. Germline lookup yields CDR1 SGHAT and CDR2 FQNNGV. The CDR3 contains 15 residues. The TCR beta library used iRepertoire HTBI primers with Arm-PCR amplification of CDR3. A single record per CDR3 protein comes from TCRdb applying MiXCR to the multiplex PCR reads. The repertoire holds roughly 500,000 distinct CDR3 sequences, with about 12% as singletons. The time point here: newly diagnosed GD, antithyroid drugs for less than 3 months. Extracted RNA from PBMCs served as the source of the TCR library. This record comes from a study of regulatory T cells in long-lasting Graves disease. This sample also appeared in a second study, on T cells in Graves' hyperthyroidism and ophthalmopathy.

The V gene is TRBV11-2, the J gene TRBJ2-1, with TRBD2 matching 12 bases. Sequencing used peripheral blood mononuclear cells (PBMCs), obtained at new diagnosis, from a patient treated with antithyroid drugs. This receptor was identified in a woman in her twenties or thirties with Graves disease. CDR3 DNA: TGTGCCAGCAGCTTAACCCGGACTAGCGGGGCCGAGCAGTTCTTC. It specifies CASSLTRTSGAEQFF.